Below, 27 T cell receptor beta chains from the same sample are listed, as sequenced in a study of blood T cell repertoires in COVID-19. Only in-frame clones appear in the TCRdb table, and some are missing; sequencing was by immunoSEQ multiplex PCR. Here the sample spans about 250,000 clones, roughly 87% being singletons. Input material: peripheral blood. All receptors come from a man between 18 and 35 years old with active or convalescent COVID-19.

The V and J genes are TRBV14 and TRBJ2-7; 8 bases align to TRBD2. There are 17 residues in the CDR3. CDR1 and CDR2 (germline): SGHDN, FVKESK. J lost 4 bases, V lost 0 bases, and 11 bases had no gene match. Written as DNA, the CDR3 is TGTGCCAGCAGCCAAGATGGGAATAGCGGGATCCAATACGAGCAGTACTTC. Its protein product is CASSQDGNSGIQYEQYF.

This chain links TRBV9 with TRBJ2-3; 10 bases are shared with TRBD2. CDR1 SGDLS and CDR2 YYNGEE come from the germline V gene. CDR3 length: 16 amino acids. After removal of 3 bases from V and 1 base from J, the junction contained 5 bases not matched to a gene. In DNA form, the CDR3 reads TGTGCCAGCAGCGGAAGACTAGCGGGCGGCACAGATACGCAGTATTTT. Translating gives CASSGRLAGGTDTQYF.

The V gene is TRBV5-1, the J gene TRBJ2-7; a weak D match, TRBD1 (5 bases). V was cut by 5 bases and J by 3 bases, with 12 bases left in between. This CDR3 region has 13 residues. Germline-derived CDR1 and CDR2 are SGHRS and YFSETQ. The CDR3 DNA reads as TGCGCCAGCAGACAGGAACTTTTCTACGAGCAGTACTTC. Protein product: CASRQELFYEQYF. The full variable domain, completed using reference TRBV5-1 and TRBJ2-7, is KAGVTQTPRYLIKTRGQQVTLSCSPISGHRSVSWYQQTPGQGLQFLFEYFSETQRNKGNFPGRFSGRQFSNSRSEMNVSTLELGDSALYLCASRQELFYEQYFGPGTRLTVT.

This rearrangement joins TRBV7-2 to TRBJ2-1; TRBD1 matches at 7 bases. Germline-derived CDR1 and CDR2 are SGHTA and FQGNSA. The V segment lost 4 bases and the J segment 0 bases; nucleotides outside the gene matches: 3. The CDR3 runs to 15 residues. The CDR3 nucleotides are TGTGCCAGCAGCTCGGACAGGAGCTCCTACAATGAGCAGTTCTTC. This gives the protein CASSSDRSSYNEQFF.

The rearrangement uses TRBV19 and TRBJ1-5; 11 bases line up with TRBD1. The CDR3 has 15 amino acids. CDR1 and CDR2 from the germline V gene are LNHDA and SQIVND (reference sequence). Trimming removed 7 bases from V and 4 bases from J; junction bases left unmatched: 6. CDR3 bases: TGTGCCAGTACTACGGACAGGGGGCTTAATCAGCCCCAGCATTTT. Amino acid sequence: CASTTDRGLNQPQHF.

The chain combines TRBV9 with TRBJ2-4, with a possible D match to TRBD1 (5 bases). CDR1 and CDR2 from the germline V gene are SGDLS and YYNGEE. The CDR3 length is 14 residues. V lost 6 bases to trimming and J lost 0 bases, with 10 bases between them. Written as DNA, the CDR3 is TGTGCCAGCAACTCAGGGTTAGCCAAAAACATTCAGTACTTC. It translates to CASNSGLAKNIQYF.

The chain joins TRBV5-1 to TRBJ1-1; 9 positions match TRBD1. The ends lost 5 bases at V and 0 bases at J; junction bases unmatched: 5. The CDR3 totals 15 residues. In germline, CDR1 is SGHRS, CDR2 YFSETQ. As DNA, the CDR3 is TGCGCCAGCAGGGATGGACAGGGGATGAACACTGAAGCTTTCTTT. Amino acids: CASRDGQGMNTEAFF. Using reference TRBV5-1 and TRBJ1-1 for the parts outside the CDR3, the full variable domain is KAGVTQTPRYLIKTRGQQVTLSCSPISGHRSVSWYQQTPGQGLQFLFEYFSETQRNKGNFPGRFSGRQFSNSRSEMNVSTLELGDSALYLCASRDGQGMNTEAFFGQGTRLTVV.

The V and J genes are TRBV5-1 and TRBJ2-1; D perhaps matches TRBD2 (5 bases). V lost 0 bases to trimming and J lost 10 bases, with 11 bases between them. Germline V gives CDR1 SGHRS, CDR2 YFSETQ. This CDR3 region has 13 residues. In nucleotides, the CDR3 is TGCGCCAGCAGCTTGGCCACCCGGGGAGAGCAGTTCTTC. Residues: CASSLATRGEQFF.

The CDR3: CASRGGDWGVRYEQYF. CDR3 DNA: TGTGCCAGCAGGGGGGGGGACTGGGGGGTTCGTTACGAGCAGTACTTC. The chain carries TRBV27 and TRBJ2-7; 7 bases line up with TRBD2. Germline V gene data show CDR1 as MNHEY and CDR2 as SMNVEV (reference sequence). This CDR3 spans 16 amino acids. Trimming took 6 bases from V and 4 from J; bases not matched to a gene: 15.

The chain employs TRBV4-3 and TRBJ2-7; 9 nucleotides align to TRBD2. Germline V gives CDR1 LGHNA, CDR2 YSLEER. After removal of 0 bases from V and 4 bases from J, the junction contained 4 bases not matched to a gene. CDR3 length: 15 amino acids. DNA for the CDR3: TGCGCCAGCAGCCAAGATTTGGCGGGAGGGTACGAGCAGTACTTC. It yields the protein CASSQDLAGGYEQYF.

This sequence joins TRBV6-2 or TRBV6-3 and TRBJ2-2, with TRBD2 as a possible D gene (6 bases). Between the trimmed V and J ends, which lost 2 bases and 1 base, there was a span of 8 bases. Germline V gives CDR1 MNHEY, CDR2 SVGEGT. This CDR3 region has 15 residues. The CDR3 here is CASSYGGRNTGELFF. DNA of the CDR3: TGTGCCAGCAGTTACGGGGGGAGGAACACCGGGGAGCTGTTTTTT.

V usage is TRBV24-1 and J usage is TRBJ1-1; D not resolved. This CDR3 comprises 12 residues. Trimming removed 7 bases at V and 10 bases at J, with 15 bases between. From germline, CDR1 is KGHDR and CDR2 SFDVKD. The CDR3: CATRGRRIGAFF. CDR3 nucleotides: TGTGCCACCAGGGGTAGGCGGATTGGAGCTTTCTTT.

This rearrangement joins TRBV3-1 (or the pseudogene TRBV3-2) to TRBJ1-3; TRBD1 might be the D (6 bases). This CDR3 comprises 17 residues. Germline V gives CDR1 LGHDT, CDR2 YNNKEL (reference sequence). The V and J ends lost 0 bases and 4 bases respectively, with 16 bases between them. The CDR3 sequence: CASSQDRGRQAGNTIYF. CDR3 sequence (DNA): TGTGCCAGCAGCCAAGATAGGGGCAGACAGGCAGGAAACACCATATATTTT.

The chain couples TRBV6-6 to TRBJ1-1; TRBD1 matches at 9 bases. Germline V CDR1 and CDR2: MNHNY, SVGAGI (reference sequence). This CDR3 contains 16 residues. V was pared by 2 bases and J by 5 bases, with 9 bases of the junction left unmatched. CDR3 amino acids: CASSYPGQGRLTEAFF. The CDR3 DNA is TGTGCCAGCAGTTACCCTGGACAGGGGAGGTTAACTGAAGCTTTCTTT.

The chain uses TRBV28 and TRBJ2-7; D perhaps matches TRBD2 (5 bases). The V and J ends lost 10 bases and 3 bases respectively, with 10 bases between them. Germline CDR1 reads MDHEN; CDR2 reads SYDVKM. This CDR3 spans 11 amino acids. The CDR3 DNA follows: TGTGCCACCCTAGCCGGCTACGAGCAGTACTTC. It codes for CATLAGYEQYF.

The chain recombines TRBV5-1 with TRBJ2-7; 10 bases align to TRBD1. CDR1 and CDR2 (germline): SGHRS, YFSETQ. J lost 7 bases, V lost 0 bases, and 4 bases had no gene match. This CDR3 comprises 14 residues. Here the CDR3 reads CASSLGQGAREQYF. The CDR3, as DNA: TGCGCCAGCAGCTTGGGACAGGGGGCTCGTGAGCAGTACTTC. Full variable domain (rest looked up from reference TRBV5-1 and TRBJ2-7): KAGVTQTPRYLIKTRGQQVTLSCSPISGHRSVSWYQQTPGQGLQFLFEYFSETQRNKGNFPGRFSGRQFSNSRSEMNVSTLELGDSALYLCASSLGQGAREQYFGPGTRLTVT.

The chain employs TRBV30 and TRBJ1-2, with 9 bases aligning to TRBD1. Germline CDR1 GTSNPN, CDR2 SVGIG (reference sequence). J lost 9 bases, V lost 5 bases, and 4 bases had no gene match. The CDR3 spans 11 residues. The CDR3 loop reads CAWGQGKSYTF. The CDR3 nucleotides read TGTGCCTGGGGACAGGGGAAGAGCTACACCTTC.

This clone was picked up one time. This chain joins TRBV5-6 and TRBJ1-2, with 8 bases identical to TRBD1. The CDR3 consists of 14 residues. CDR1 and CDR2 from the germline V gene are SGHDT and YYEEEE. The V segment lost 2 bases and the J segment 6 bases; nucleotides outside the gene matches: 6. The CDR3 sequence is CASSFGQGSNGYTF. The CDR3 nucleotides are TGTGCCAGCAGCTTTGGACAGGGTTCAAATGGCTACACCTTC.

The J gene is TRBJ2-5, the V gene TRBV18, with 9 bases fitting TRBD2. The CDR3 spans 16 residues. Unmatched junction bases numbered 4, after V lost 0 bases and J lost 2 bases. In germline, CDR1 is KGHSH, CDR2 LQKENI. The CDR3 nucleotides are TGTGCCAGCTCACCACCGACTAGCGGAGATCAAGAGACCCAGTACTTC. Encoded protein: CASSPPTSGDQETQYF.

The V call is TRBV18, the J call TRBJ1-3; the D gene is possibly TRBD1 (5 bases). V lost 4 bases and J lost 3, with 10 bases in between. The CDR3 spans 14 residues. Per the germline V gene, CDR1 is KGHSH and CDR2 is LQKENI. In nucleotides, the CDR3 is TGTGCCAGCTCACATCCGGGACTTGGAAACACCATATATTTT. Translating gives CASSHPGLGNTIYF.

CDR3 sequence reads: CASSYLSGKSGYTF. The CDR3 region has the DNA TGTGCCAGCAGTTACTTATCAGGGAAGTCTGGCTACACCTTC. V is TRBV6-2 or TRBV6-3 and J is TRBJ1-2, with D maybe TRBD1 (5 bases). This CDR3 contains 14 residues. V was shortened by 1 base and J by 7 bases, with 13 bases between the two germline ends. Germline-derived CDR1 and CDR2 are MNHEY and SVGEGT.

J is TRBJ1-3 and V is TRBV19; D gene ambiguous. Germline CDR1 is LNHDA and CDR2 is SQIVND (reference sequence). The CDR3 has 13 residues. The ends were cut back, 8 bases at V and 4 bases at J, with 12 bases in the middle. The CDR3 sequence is CASPAPGGNTIYF. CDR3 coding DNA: TGTGCCAGTCCGGCACCGGGGGGAAACACCATATATTTT.

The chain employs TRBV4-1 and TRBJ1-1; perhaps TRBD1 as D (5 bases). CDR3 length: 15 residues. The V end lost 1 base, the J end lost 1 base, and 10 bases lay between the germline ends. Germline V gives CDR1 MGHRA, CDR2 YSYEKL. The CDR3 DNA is TGCGCCAGCAGCCAAGTTTGGGGCCGGAACACTGAAGCTTTCTTT. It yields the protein CASSQVWGRNTEAFF.

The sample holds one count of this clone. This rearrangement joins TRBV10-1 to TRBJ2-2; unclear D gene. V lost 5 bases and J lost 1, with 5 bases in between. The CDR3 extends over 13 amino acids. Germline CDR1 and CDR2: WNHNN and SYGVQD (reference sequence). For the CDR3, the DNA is TGCGCCAGCAGTCCCAGGAACACCGGGGAGCTGTTTTTT. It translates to CASSPRNTGELFF.

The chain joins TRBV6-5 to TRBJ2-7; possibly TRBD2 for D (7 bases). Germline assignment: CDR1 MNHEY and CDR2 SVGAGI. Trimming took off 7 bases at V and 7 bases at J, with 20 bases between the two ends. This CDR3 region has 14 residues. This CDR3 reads CASTGGGGGLEQYF. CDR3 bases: TGTGCCAGCACAGGAGGAGGGGGGGGGCTAGAGCAGTACTTC.

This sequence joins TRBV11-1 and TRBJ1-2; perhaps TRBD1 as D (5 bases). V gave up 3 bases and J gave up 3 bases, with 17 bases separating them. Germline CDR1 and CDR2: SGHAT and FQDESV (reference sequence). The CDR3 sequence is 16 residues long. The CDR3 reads CASSFTSGLIDYGYTF. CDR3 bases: TGTGCCAGCAGCTTTACGTCAGGGTTGATCGACTATGGCTACACCTTC.

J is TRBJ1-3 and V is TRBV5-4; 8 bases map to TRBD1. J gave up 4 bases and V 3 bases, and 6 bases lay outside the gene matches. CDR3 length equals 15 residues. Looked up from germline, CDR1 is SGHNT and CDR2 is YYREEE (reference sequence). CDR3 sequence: CASSYQGASGNTIYF. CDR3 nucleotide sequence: TGTGCCAGCAGCTATCAGGGGGCATCAGGAAACACCATATATTTT.